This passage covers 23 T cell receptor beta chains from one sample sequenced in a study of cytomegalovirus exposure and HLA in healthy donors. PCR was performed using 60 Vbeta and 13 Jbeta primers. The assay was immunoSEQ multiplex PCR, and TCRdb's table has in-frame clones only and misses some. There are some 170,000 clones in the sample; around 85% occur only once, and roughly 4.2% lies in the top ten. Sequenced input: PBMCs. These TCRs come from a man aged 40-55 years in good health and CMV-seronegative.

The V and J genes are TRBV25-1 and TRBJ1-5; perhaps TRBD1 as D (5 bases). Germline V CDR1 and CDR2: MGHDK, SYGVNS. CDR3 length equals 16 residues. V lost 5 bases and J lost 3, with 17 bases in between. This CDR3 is CASSPQSGNYNQPQHF. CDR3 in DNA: TGTGCCAGCAGTCCCCAGTCAGGGAATTACAATCAGCCCCAGCATTTT.

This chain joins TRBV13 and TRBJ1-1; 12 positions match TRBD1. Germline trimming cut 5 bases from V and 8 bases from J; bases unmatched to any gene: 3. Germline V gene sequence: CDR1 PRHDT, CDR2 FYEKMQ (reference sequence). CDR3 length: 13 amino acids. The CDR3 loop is CASSRDRGREAFF. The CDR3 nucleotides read TGTGCCAGCAGCCGGGACAGGGGGCGGGAAGCTTTCTTT.

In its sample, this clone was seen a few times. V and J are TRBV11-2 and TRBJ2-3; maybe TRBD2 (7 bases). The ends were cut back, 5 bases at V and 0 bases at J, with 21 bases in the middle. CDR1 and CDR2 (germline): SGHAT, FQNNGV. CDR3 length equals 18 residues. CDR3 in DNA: TGTGCCAGCAGCCCCAGTCGGGGCGGGGGCCCTAGCACAGATACGCAGTATTTT. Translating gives CASSPSRGGGPSTDTQYF.

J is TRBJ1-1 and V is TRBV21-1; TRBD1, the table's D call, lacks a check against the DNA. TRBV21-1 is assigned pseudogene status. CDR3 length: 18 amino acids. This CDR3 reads CASSKGGWDSPDGTEAFF. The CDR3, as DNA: TGTGCCAGCAGCAAAGGGGGCTGGGACAGCCCTGATGGGACTGAAGCTTTCTTT.

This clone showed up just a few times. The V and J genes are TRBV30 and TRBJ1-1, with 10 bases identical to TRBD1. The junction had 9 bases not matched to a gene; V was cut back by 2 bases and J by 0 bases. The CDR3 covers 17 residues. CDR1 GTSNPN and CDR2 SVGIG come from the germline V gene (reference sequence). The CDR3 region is CAWSPRDRGVLNTEAFF. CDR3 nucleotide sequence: TGTGCCTGGAGTCCGCGGGACAGGGGAGTTTTGAACACTGAAGCTTTCTTT. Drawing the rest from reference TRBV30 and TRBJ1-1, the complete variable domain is SQTIHQWPATLVQPVGSPLSLECTVEGTSNPNLYWYRQAAGRGLQLLFYSVGIGQISSEVPQNLSASRPQDRQFILSSKKLLLSDSGFYLCAWSPRDRGVLNTEAFFGQGTRLTVV.

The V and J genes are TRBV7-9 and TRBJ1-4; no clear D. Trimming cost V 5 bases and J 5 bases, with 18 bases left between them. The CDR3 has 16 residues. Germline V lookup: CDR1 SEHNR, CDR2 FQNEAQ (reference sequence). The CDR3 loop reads CASSPGALQWNEKLFF. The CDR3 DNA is TGTGCCAGCAGCCCGGGAGCCCTCCAATGGAATGAAAAACTGTTTTTT.

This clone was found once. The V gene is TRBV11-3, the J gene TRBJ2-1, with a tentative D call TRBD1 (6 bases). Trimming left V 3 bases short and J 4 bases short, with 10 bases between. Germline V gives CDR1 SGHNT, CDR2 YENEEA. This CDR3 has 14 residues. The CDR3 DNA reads TGTGCCAGCAGCTTCAGCACAGGGTACAATGAGCAGTTCTTC. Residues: CASSFSTGYNEQFF.

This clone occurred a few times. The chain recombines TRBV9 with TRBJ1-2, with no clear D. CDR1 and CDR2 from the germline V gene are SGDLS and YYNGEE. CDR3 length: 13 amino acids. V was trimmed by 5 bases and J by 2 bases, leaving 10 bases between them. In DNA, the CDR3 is TGTGCCAGCAGTGAGGGCAGAAACTATGGCTACACCTTC. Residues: CASSEGRNYGYTF. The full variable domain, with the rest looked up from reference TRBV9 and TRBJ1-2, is DSGVTQTPKHLITATGQRVTLRCSPRSGDLSVYWYQQSLDQGLQFLIQYYNGEERAKGNILERFSAQQFPDLHSELNLSSLELGDSALYFCASSEGRNYGYTFGSGTRLTVV.

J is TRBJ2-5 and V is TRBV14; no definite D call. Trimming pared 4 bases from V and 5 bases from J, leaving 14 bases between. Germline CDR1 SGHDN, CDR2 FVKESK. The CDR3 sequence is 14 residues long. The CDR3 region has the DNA TGTGCCAGCAGCCGGCGGAGACCAAGGGAGACCCAGTACTTC. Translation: CASSRRRPRETQYF.

The chain's CDR3 is CSAADSASSYEQYF. The CDR3 region has the DNA TGCAGCGCCGCGGACAGTGCTAGCTCCTACGAGCAGTACTTC. This chain links TRBV29-1 with TRBJ2-7; tentatively, D is TRBD1 (6 bases). This CDR3 spans 14 amino acids. Deletions cut 7 bases from V and 0 bases from J, with 16 bases between. Germline CDR1 reads SQVTM; CDR2 reads ANQGSEA.

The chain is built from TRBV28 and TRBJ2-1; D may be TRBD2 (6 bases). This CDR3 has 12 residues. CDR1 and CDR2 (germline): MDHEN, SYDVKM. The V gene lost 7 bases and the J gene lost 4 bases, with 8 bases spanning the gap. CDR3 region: CASMGGYNEQFF. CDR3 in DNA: TGTGCCAGCATGGGGGGTTACAATGAGCAGTTCTTC.

The CDR3 loop is CASSPRDGAYEQYF. The CDR3 nucleotides read TGTGCCAGCAGCCCGCGGGACGGGGCCTACGAGCAGTACTTC. The chain combines TRBV7-9 with TRBJ2-7; D is perhaps TRBD2 (6 bases). The CDR3 runs to 14 residues. CDR1 is SEHNR and CDR2 is FQNEAQ in the germline V gene (reference sequence). V lost 5 bases, J lost 2 bases, and 13 bases lay in between.

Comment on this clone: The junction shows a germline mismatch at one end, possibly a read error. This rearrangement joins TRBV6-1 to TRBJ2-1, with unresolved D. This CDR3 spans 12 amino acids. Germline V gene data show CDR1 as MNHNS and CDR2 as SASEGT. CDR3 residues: CAGSEHYNEQFF. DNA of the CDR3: TGTGCCGGCAGTGAACATTACAATGAGCAGTTCTTC.

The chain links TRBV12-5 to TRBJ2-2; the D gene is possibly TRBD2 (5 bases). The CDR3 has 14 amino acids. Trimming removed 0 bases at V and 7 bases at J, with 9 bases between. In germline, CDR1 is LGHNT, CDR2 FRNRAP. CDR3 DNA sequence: TGTGCTAGTGGTTTGGTACCGGGGAACGGGGAGCTGTTTTTT. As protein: CASGLVPGNGELFF.

The CDR3 here is CASSYGQVGTDTQYF. The CDR3 region has the DNA TGTGCCAGCAGTTACGGCCAGGTGGGCACAGATACGCAGTATTTT. The chain links TRBV6-6 to TRBJ2-3; unclear D gene. The CDR3 is made up of 15 amino acids. Germline CDR1 reads MNHNY; CDR2 reads SVGAGI (reference sequence). V lost 2 bases, J lost 1 base, and 10 bases lay in between.

CDR3 residues: CASSLRGGTNEKLFF. Here the CDR3 DNA reads TGTGCCAGCAGCTTGAGGGGGGGAACTAATGAAAAACTGTTTTTT. J is TRBJ1-4 and V is TRBV11-2; a weak D match, TRBD1 (6 bases). The length of the CDR3 is 15 residues. Germline values: CDR1 SGHAT, CDR2 FQNNGV. V lost 3 bases to trimming and J lost 1 base, with 9 bases between them.

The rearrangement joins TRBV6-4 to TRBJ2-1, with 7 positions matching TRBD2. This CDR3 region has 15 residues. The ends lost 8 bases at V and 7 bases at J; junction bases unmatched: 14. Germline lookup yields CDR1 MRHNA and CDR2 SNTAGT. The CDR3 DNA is TGTGCCAGCTCCTATCGGGCTAGCGGCGGGAATGAGCAGTTCTTC. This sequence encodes CASSYRASGGNEQFF.

The CDR3 DNA reads as TGCGCCAGCAGCCAAGGTGGGGGCGCAGATGAGCAGTTCTTC. Protein product: CASSQGGGADEQFF. The V call is TRBV4-3, the J call TRBJ2-1; maybe TRBD1 (6 bases). Per the germline V gene, CDR1 is LGHNA and CDR2 is YSLEER. The CDR3 contains 14 residues. V lost 1 base and J lost 8, with 12 bases in between.

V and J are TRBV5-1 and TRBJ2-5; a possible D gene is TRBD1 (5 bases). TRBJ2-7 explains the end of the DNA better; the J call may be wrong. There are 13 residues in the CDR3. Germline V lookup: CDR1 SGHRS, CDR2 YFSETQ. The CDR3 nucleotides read TGCGCCAGCAGTTTTGACAGAACCTACGAGCAGTACTTC. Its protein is CASSFDRTYEQYF.

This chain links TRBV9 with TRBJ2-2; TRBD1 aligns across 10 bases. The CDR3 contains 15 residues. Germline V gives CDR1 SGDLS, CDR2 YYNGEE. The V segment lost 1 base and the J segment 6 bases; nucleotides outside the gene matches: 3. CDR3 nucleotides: TGTGCCAGCAGCGTATCCGGGACAGGGGCCGGGGAGCTGTTTTTT. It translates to CASSVSGTGAGELFF.

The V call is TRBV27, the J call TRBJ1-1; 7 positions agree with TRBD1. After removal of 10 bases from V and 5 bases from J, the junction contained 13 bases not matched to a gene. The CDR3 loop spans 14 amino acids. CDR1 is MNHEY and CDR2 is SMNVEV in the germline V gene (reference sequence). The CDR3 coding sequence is TGTGCCACCCGCCCACAGGGGAGAGGGACTGAAGCTTTCTTT. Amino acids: CATRPQGRGTEAFF.

CDR3 loop: CASSLYGDLPPPPQYF. The CDR3 DNA sequence: TGTGCCAGCAGTTTATATGGAGACCTACCCCCTCCCCCGCAGTATTTT. This chain joins TRBV27 and TRBJ2-3; unclear D gene. The CDR3 loop spans 16 amino acids. V was cut by 1 base and J by 10 bases, with 21 bases left in between. Per germline, CDR1 MNHEY and CDR2 SMNVEV (reference sequence).

The DNA of the CDR3 is TGCGCCAGCAGCCAAGAGATAGCGGGGGGTTCCTACGAGCAGTACTTC. Translated: CASSQEIAGGSYEQYF. The rearrangement uses TRBV4-1 and TRBJ2-7; TRBD2 aligns across 10 bases. V gave up 0 bases and J gave up 1 base; unmatched junction bases: 3. CDR3 length equals 16 residues. CDR1 and CDR2 from the germline V gene are MGHRA and YSYEKL.